These T cell receptor beta chains were read from a single sample in a study of PD-1 blockade in classical Hodgkin lymphoma. Only in-frame clones appear in the TCRdb table, and some are missing; sequencing was by immunoSEQ multiplex PCR. The sample includes tens of thousands of clones, 60% to 75% of them seen just once. The sequencing used peripheral blood mononuclear cells (PBMCs), collected before the fourth cycle of nivolumab. These receptors were obtained from a human donor with classical Hodgkin lymphoma. The CDR3 runs from the conserved cysteine through the conserved F or W. A D gene is named only where the DNA matches it firmly. Rows give clone size only sometimes, using once, few, many, or a class for an expanded clone.

clone_size,v_call,j_call,d_call,cdr3_aa,cdr3_nt
.,TRBV10-3,TRBJ2-2,TRBD1,CAISELNRGTGELFF,TGTGCCATCAGTGAGCTAAACAGGGGCACCGGGGAGCTGTTTTTT
.,TRBV6-5,TRBJ1-5,.,CASSYTTDLNQPQHF,TGTGCCAGCAGTTACACGACGGACCTCAATCAGCCCCAGCATTTT
few,TRBV4-3,TRBJ2-1,.,CASSLPGLYNEQFF,TGCGCCAGCAGTCTACCGGGACTTTACAATGAGCAGTTCTTC
.,TRBV18,TRBJ1-5,.,CASSDFTGTMKPQHF,TGTGCCAGCTCAGACTTTACAGGGACGATGAAGCCCCAGCATTTT
.,TRBV7-2,TRBJ1-2,.,CASSSSGVYGYTF,TGTGCCAGCAGCTCGTCAGGGGTCTATGGCTACACCTTC
.,TRBV7-6,TRBJ1-1,TRBD1,CASSPPRQGNTEAFF,TGTGCCAGCAGCCCCCCGCGACAGGGGAACACTGAAGCTTTCTTT
.,TRBV6-6,TRBJ1-1,.,CASSPLKGRETEAFF,TGTGCCAGCAGTCCTCTGAAGGGCAGGGAAACTGAAGCTTTCTTT
.,TRBV7-9,TRBJ2-1,TRBD2,CASSLVPSGGFSYNEQFF,TGTGCCAGCAGCTTAGTGCCTAGCGGGGGTTTCTCCTACAATGAGCAGTTCTTC
.,TRBV25-1,TRBJ1-2,.,CASSVPNGYTF,TGTGCCAGCAGTGTCCCGAATGGCTACACCTTC
.,TRBV27,TRBJ2-1,TRBD2,CASSGRAREQFF,TGTGCCAGCAGCGGGAGGGCTCGTGAGCAGTTCTTC
.,TRBV2,TRBJ1-4,.,CASSEMGVGAEKLFF,TGTGCCAGCAGTGAAATGGGGGTGGGGGCGGAAAAACTGTTTTTT
.,TRBV27,TRBJ2-3,TRBD2,CASSPSASGIRTDTQYF,TGTGCCAGCAGTCCCTCCGCTAGCGGGATCCGCACAGATACGCAGTATTTT
.,TRBV6-5,TRBJ1-1,.,CASSTNYEAFF,TGTGCCAGCAGTACCAACTATGAAGCTTTCTTT
.,TRBV2,TRBJ2-7,TRBD2,CASSGDYSYEQYF,TGTGCCAGCAGTGGGGACTACTCCTACGAGCAGTACTTC
few,TRBV28,TRBJ2-6,.,CASSSPTGDYSGANVLTF,TGTGCCAGCAGTTCACCAACAGGGGACTACTCTGGGGCCAACGTCCTGACTTTC
.,TRBV18,TRBJ2-7,.,CASSPPTRAYEQYF,TGTGCCAGCTCACCACCCACACGAGCCTACGAGCAGTACTTC
.,TRBV11-2,TRBJ2-1,TRBD1,CASSFSGTGTNEQFF,TGTGCCAGCAGCTTCTCCGGGACAGGGACGAATGAGCAGTTCTTC
.,TRBV7-2,TRBJ2-1,.,CASSSQDSDNSQKFF,TGTGCCAGCAGCTCGCAGGACTCCGATAACTCCCAGAAGTTCTTC
.,TRBV7-3,TRBJ2-2,.,CASSLRGTNTGELFF,TGTGCCAGCAGCTTAAGGGGGACGAACACCGGGGAGCTGTTTTTT
.,TRBV19,TRBJ2-3,.,CASSKQPNTQYF,TGTGCCAGTAGTAAACAGCCTAATACGCAGTATTTT
.,TRBV10-3,TRBJ2-7,.,CASGGVSYEQYF,TGTGCCTCAGGGGGGGTCTCCTACGAGCAGTACTTC
few,TRBV9,TRBJ1-2,.,CASSVGGYGYTF,TGTGCCAGCAGCGTAGGGGGCTATGGCTACACCTTC
.,TRBV4-3,TRBJ2-1,.,CASSQDRGSYNEQFF,TGCGCCAGCAGCCAAGATCGGGGTTCCTACAATGAGCAGTTCTTC
few,TRBV6-6,TRBJ2-2,.,CASSYPLGSSGELFF,TGTGCCAGCAGTTACCCCCTTGGGTCCTCCGGGGAGCTGTTTTTT
.,TRBV5-1,TRBJ2-2,.,CASSLERYSTGELFF,TGCGCCAGCAGCTTGGAACGGTACAGCACCGGGGAGCTGTTTTTT
.,TRBV5-4,TRBJ2-3,TRBD2,CASSLAVGRRADTQYF,TGTGCCAGCAGCTTGGCGGTCGGGAGGAGGGCAGATACGCAGTATTTT